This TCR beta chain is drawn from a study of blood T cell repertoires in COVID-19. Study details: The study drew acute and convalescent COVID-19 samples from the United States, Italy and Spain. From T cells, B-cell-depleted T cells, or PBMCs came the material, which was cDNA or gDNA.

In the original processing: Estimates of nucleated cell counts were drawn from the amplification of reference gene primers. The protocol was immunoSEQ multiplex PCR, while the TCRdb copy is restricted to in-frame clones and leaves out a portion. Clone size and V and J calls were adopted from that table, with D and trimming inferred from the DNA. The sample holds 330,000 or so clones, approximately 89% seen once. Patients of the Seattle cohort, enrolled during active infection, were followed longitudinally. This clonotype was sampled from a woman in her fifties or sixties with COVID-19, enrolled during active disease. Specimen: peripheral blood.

The chain's CDR3 is CAISEQVKGELFF. Here the CDR3 DNA reads TGTGCCATCAGTGAGCAGGTGAAGGGGGAGCTGTTTTTT. The chain recombines TRBV10-3 with TRBJ2-2; unclear D gene. Trimming removed 2 bases at V and 8 bases at J, with 9 bases between. The CDR3 covers 13 residues. CDR1 and CDR2 from the germline V gene are ENHRY and SYGVKD.